This T cell receptor beta chain comes out of a study of shared clonotypes between healthy human individuals. The study, taken as a whole, reports: Sequencing depth was expected to influence donor clonotype sharing. Owing to a small donor count, the genetic and exposure-history diversity represented was limited.

A remark on this clone: Its antigen is still unknown.

Method: immunoSEQ multiplex PCR; TCRdb's copy keeps in-frame clones and lacks some. The table shows around 1,900,000 clones, with 93% occurring only once. Terminally differentiated effector memory CD45RA+ cells were excluded from the naive CD8 cells, which were CD45RO-negative and positively selected for CCR7. Germline V gene data show CDR1 as LGHNA and CDR2 as YNFKEQ. The CDR3 is made up of 14 amino acids. The germline V and J ends were trimmed by 0 bases and 6 bases, with 10 bases remaining between them. This clonotype originated in a man between 18 and 29 years old in good health. Some clones in this sample may be carry-over from other donors' samples. Input material: naive CD8+ T cells from PBMCs. The gene calls are TRBV4-2 and TRBJ2-3; the D is unclear. CDR3 bases: TGTGCCAGCAGCCAAGAAGGTCATCGTGATACGCAGTATTTT. It is translated as CASSQEGHRDTQYF.